Following are 17 T cell receptor beta chains from one sample sequenced in a study of shared clonotypes between healthy human individuals. The table came from immunoSEQ multiplex PCR; TCRdb's copy has only in-frame clones and leaves some out. The sample has over 850,000 clones, about 80% seen once. The sequenced sample consisted of memory CD4+ T cells from PBMCs. The subset is: CD45RA-negative fraction. These receptor sequences come from a man aged 18 to 35 in good health. Some clones in this sample may be carry-over from other donors' samples.

The table lists this clone with many counts. This chain connects TRBV5-1 to TRBJ2-3; D is unclear. Trimming removed 1 base from V and 2 bases from J, with 14 bases in between. The V gene's germline CDR1 is SGHRS and CDR2 YFSETQ. The CDR3 length is 16 residues. The CDR3 sequence: CASSLPTQPDTDTQYF. CDR3 in DNA: TGCGCCAGCAGCTTGCCCACCCAGCCGGACACAGATACGCAGTATTTT.

This sequence joins TRBV4-2 and TRBJ2-4; TRBD1 might be the D (5 bases). CDR1 is LGHNA and CDR2 is YNFKEQ in the germline V gene. The CDR3 totals 18 residues. Trimming cost V 0 bases and J 2 bases, with 17 bases left between them. The DNA for the CDR3 is TGTGCCAGCAGCCAAGATCCTCAAGGGGCGCGTACCAAAAACATTCAGTACTTC. Protein sequence: CASSQDPQGARTKNIQYF.

With respect to this clone: A far larger clone is one base from this, pointing to a likely read error. This chain uses TRBV28 with TRBJ1-2; 9 positions agree with TRBD1. The length of the CDR3 is 13 residues. Germline CDR1 MDHEN, CDR2 SYDVKM. Trimming at V came to 5 bases and at J to 6 bases, leaving 4 bases not matched to a gene. The CDR3 DNA follows: TGTGCCAGCAGTGGGACAGGGTGGGATGGCTACACCTTC. Translating it yields CASSGTGWDGYTF.

About this clone itself: Given a much more abundant clone one base away, this may be a read error. The rearrangement links TRBV6-5 to TRBJ1-1; 12 nucleotides align to TRBD1. Per germline, CDR1 MNHEY and CDR2 SVGAGI. The trim removed 0 bases at V and 8 bases at J, leaving 4 bases unmatched. The CDR3 consists of 15 residues. CDR3 DNA sequence: TGTGCCAGCAGTTACTCCGGGACAGGGGGCGGGGAAGCTTTCTTT. It codes for CASSYSGTGGGEAFF.

In its sample, this clone was seen a few times. The sample contains more than one DNA sequence encoding this CDR3. This chain uses TRBV11-3 with TRBJ2-7; no firm D call. The CDR3 loop spans 15 amino acids. The V and J ends lost 1 base and 3 bases respectively, with 13 bases between them. Germline V CDR1 and CDR2: SGHNT, YENEEA. The CDR3 coding sequence is TGTGCCAGCAGCTTAGGGTCAGGCCGCGGCTACGAGCAGTACTTC. This codes for CASSLGSGRGYEQYF.

The rearrangement joins TRBV5-1 to TRBJ2-7; D possibly uses TRBD1 or TRBD2 (7 bases each). CDR1 and CDR2 (germline): SGHRS, YFSETQ. V dropped 0 bases and J dropped 1 base, with 11 bases sitting between them. This CDR3 comprises 15 residues. CDR3 nucleotide sequence: TGCGCCAGCAGCTTGGGCGGGGGACAGTCCTACGAGCAGTACTTC. This encodes CASSLGGGQSYEQYF.

This clone was seen only a few times. V and J are TRBV2 and TRBJ1-2; D perhaps matches TRBD1 (5 bases). Germline CDR1 SNHLY, CDR2 FYNNEI. CDR3 length: 17 residues. Trimming cost V 3 bases and J 0 bases, with 17 bases left between them. CDR3 residues: CASSDVGLYLANYGYTF. The CDR3 DNA follows: TGTGCCAGCAGTGATGTGGGACTCTACCTAGCTAACTATGGCTACACCTTC.

The sample holds one count of this clone. The chain combines TRBV10-3 with TRBJ2-1, with 8 bases aligning to TRBD2. The junction had 7 bases not matched to a gene; V was cut back by 8 bases and J by 4 bases. CDR1 and CDR2 (germline): ENHRY, SYGVKD. CDR3 length equals 14 residues. The CDR3 sequence: CAIGLAQGYNEQFF. CDR3 nucleotide sequence: TGTGCCATCGGACTAGCTCAGGGGTACAATGAGCAGTTCTTC.

V is TRBV9 and J is TRBJ2-7, with TRBD2 matching over 14 bases. The CDR3 consists of 14 residues. After removal of 4 bases from V and 10 bases from J, the junction contained 7 bases not matched to a gene. Germline assignment: CDR1 SGDLS and CDR2 YYNGEE. As DNA, the CDR3 is TGTGCCAGCAGCCCCCGACTAGCGGGAGGGGGCCAGTACTTC. It is translated as CASSPRLAGGGQYF.

This clone was counted ten times or more. This sequence joins TRBV29-1 and TRBJ2-1; a possible D gene is TRBD2 (7 bases). With 7 bases removed from V and 1 base from J, the gap between germline ends came to 17 bases. This CDR3 is 15 amino acids long. Germline V CDR1 and CDR2: SQVTM, ANQGSEA. In DNA form, the CDR3 reads TGCAGCGATTTAGGGGGGGGTGGATCCTACAATGAGCAGTTCTTC. Its translation is CSDLGGGGSYNEQFF.

The chain uses TRBV28 and TRBJ2-7; possibly TRBD1 or TRBD2 for D (5 bases each). The CDR3 is made up of 15 amino acids. V dropped 2 bases and J dropped 2 bases, with 13 bases sitting between them. The germline gives CDR1 MDHEN, CDR2 SYDVKM. CDR3 protein: CASSLGGVGPYEQYF. The CDR3 DNA reads TGTGCCAGCAGTTTAGGGGGAGTTGGACCCTACGAGCAGTACTTC.

The chain couples TRBV5-8 to TRBJ2-5; D not resolved. This CDR3 has 14 residues. Trimming removed 1 base from V and 2 bases from J, with 9 bases in between. The germline V gene encodes CDR1 SGHTS and CDR2 YDEGEE. This CDR3 reads CASSLWTKQETQYF. CDR3 bases: TGTGCCAGCAGCTTGTGGACCAAACAAGAGACCCAGTACTTC.

Concerning this clone: This could be a read error, since a much larger clone is one nucleotide away. Different DNA sequences within this sample yield the same CDR3. V gene TRBV29-1 combines with J gene TRBJ2-3; maybe TRBD2 (6 bases). The CDR3 length is 14 residues. CDR1 and CDR2 (germline): SQVTM, ANQGSEA. V lost 2 bases and J lost 5, with 14 bases in between. This CDR3 is CSVESAGLQDTQYF. The CDR3 coding sequence is TGCAGCGTTGAATCTGCCGGACTACAAGATACGCAGTATTTT.

The rearrangement joins TRBV5-4 to TRBJ2-2, with 10 bases that match TRBD1. Per germline, CDR1 SGHNT and CDR2 YYREEE (reference sequence). This CDR3 has 15 residues. V shed 2 bases, J shed 4 bases, and the junction held 2 bases outside the gene matches. The CDR3 region has the DNA TGTGCCAGCAGCTTAGGGACAGGGGTCACCGGGGAGCTGTTTTTT. It encodes CASSLGTGVTGELFF. Full variable domain (outside the CDR3, taken from reference TRBV5-4 and TRBJ2-2): ETGVTQSPTHLIKTRGQQVTLRCSSQSGHNTVSWYQQALGQGPQFIFQYYREEENGRGNFPPRFSGLQFPNYSSELNVNALELDDSALYLCASSLGTGVTGELFFGEGSRLTVL.

In DNA, the CDR3 is TGCGCCAGCAGTGACAGGGTCGGCTCCTACAATGAGCAGTTCTTC. It encodes CASSDRVGSYNEQFF. The rearrangement uses TRBV10-1 and TRBJ2-1; D possibly corresponds to TRBD1 (5 bases). The length of the CDR3 is 15 residues. The V gene's germline CDR1 is WNHNN and CDR2 SYGVQD (reference sequence). Trimming removed 3 bases at V and 0 bases at J, with 9 bases between.

A few counts support this clone. The V and J genes are TRBV7-2 and TRBJ2-5; 8 bases line up with TRBD2. Germline CDR1 is SGHTA and CDR2 is FQGNSA. V lost 5 bases, J lost 7 bases, and 9 bases stayed unmatched. The CDR3 is 14 residues long. In DNA form, the CDR3 reads TGTGCCAGCAGCCTGACTAGCGCCGATCCGACCCAGTACTTC. Translating it yields CASSLTSADPTQYF.

In this sample, this clone turned up once. The CDR3 is CASTLRPSYEQYF. The CDR3 DNA reads TGTGCCAGCACATTGAGGCCCTCCTACGAGCAGTACTTC. The rearrangement joins TRBV28 to TRBJ2-7, with D uncertain. The ends were cut back, 7 bases at V and 0 bases at J, with 10 bases in the middle. The CDR3 has 13 amino acids. CDR1 is MDHEN and CDR2 is SYDVKM in the germline V gene.